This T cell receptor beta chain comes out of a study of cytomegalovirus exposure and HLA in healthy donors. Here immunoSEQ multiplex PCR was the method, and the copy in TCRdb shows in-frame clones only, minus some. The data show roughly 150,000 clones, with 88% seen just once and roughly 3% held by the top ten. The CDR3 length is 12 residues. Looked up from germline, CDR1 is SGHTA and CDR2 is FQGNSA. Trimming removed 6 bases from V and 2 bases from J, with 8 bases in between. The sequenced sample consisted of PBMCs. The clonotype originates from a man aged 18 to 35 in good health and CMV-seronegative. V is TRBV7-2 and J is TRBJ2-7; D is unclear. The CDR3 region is CASSLMPYEQYF. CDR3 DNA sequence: TGTGCCAGCAGTCTAATGCCCTACGAGCAGTACTTC.